This TCR beta chain was identified during a study of control samples from healthy donors and cancer patients. This table comes from immunoSEQ multiplex PCR, and its TCRdb copy is limited to in-frame clones, with some not included. The data contain roughly 150,000 clones, roughly 92% of them singletons. V was shortened by 0 bases and J by 5 bases, with 9 bases between the two germline ends. This CDR3 has 15 amino acids. The V gene's germline CDR1 is SGHDT and CDR2 YYEEEE. This clone was seen only a few times. The rearrangement joins TRBV5-6 to TRBJ1-6; possibly TRBD1 for D (5 bases). The sequencing input was blood. This clonotype was obtained from a woman aged 25 to 39 in good health. The CDR3 region is CASSLAGGHNSPLHF. CDR3 DNA sequence: TGTGCCAGCAGCTTGGCGGGGGGACATAATTCACCCCTCCACTTT.